What follows are 5 T cell receptor beta chains derived from one specimen sequenced in a study of T cells in Graves' hyperthyroidism and ophthalmopathy. RNA transcripts served as the template for amplifying TCR beta CDR3 regions. Carried out on the TCR CDR3, a first-round RT-PCR used the HTBI primer set. TCRdb used MiXCR to reprocess the multiplex PCR reads, holding one entry per CDR3 protein. The sample has over 250,000 distinct CDR3 sequences, approximately 15% seen once. Material: blood. The receptors shown here come from a woman between 40 and 50 years old with Graves' ophthalmopathy.

The rearrangement uses TRBV3-1 and TRBJ2-7; D possibly corresponds to TRBD2 (5 bases). Trimming cost V 0 bases and J 2 bases, with 11 bases left between them. The CDR3 is 15 residues long. CDR1 and CDR2 from the germline V gene are LGHDT and YNNKEL (reference sequence). This CDR3 reads CASSQDVTGTYEQYF. As DNA, the CDR3 is TGTGCCAGCAGCCAAGACGTGACGGGGACCTACGAGCAGTACTTC.

This clonotype was counted many times. This chain links TRBV30 with TRBJ1-5; weak D call: TRBD1 (6 bases). The germline gives CDR1 GTSNPN, CDR2 SVGIG (reference sequence). Trimming took 3 bases from V and 5 from J, leaving 11 bases between them. CDR3 length: 13 amino acids. CDR3 sequence reads: CAWSSDRYQPQHF. As DNA, the CDR3 is TGTGCCTGGAGCTCGGACAGATATCAGCCCCAGCATTTT.

This clonotype was seen ten or more times. This chain joins TRBV7-6 and TRBJ1-1; D is ambiguous. This CDR3 comprises 15 residues. Trimming pared 1 base from V and 0 bases from J, leaving 9 bases between. Germline CDR1 is SGHVS and CDR2 is FNYEAQ. In DNA form, the CDR3 reads TGTGCCAGCAGCTTAGTTCAGTCCATGAACACTGAAGCTTTCTTT. Amino acids: CASSLVQSMNTEAFF. Combining the CDR3 with reference TRBV7-6 and TRBJ1-1 gives the whole variable domain GAGVSQSPRYKVTKRGQDVALRCDPISGHVSLYWYRQALGQGPEFLTYFNYEAQQDKSGLPNDRFSAERPEGSISTLTIQRTEQRDSAMYRCASSLVQSMNTEAFFGQGTRLTVV.

This clonotype has ten or more counts. This sequence joins TRBV2 and TRBJ2-3; 9 bases are shared with TRBD1. The ends lost 6 bases at V and 2 bases at J; junction bases unmatched: 6. CDR3 length equals 15 residues. Germline values: CDR1 SNHLY, CDR2 FYNNEI. The CDR3 sequence is CASRAGTGNTDTQYF. CDR3 DNA sequence: TGTGCCAGCAGGGCCGGGACAGGGAACACAGATACGCAGTATTTT.

A remark on this clonotype: One end of the junction does not line up with germline, which may come from a read error. V usage is TRBV18 and J usage is TRBJ1-4; D is unresolved. CDR3 length: 13 amino acids. CDR1 KGHSH and CDR2 LQKENI come from the germline V gene. The CDR3 DNA is TGTGCCAGCTCACCACGTACTAATGAAAAACTGTCTTTT. It codes for CASSPRTNEKLSF.